A single sample gave rise to the 17 T cell receptor beta chains below, sequenced in a study of cytomegalovirus exposure and HLA in healthy donors (dated by TCRdb to between 2016 and 2019). The library was produced with the immunoSEQ multiplex PCR assay. For the multiplex PCR, a mixture combining 60 forward primers for TCR Vbeta segments and 13 reverse primers for TCR Jbeta segments was used. Drawn from immuneACCESS, this table holds only the in-frame rearrangements with V and J called that TCRdb kept. Clones are partly lost; checked studies trace under half to an unresolved V gene and leave the rest unexplained. The table for this sample lists 60,000 to 85,000 clones; around 80% of them were counted only once. Of the sample, about an eighth falls within the top ten clones. Sequencing input: PBMCs. The receptors derive from a male donor in good health and CMV-seropositive.

This chain joins TRBV11-1 and TRBJ2-1; 8 bases map to TRBD2. This CDR3 has 17 amino acids. Looked up from germline, CDR1 is SGHAT and CDR2 is FQDESV (reference sequence). V gave up 0 bases and J gave up 5 bases; unmatched junction bases: 9. The CDR3: CASSLARSAGAHNEQFF. CDR3 nucleotide sequence: TGTGCCAGCAGCTTAGCGCGGTCAGCGGGGGCCCACAATGAGCAGTTCTTC.

V and J are TRBV6-5 and TRBJ2-5, with a tentative D call TRBD1 (5 bases). V was clipped by 6 bases and J by 1 base, with 9 bases between them. The CDR3 contains 13 residues. Per the germline V gene, CDR1 is MNHEY and CDR2 is SVGAGI. The CDR3 nucleotides read TGTGCCAGCAGACCCGACAGCCAAGAGACCCAGTACTTC. Protein product: CASRPDSQETQYF.

The J gene is TRBJ2-1, the V gene TRBV19; 8 positions agree with TRBD1. Losses at the gene ends were 5 bases for V and 8 bases for J; bases not matched to a gene: 14. Germline-derived CDR1 and CDR2 are LNHDA and SQIVND (reference sequence). This CDR3 contains 16 residues. Here the CDR3 reads CASSSRTGSSRDEQFF. DNA for the CDR3: TGTGCCAGTAGTTCTCGGACAGGGTCAAGTAGGGATGAGCAGTTCTTC.

The rearrangement links TRBV11-2 to TRBJ2-5, with 16 bases matching TRBD2. Germline assignment: CDR1 SGHAT and CDR2 FQNNGV. The V and J ends lost 2 bases and 11 bases, in that order; junction bases with no gene match: 14. This CDR3 spans 18 amino acids. The CDR3, as DNA: TGTGCCAGCAGCTTATCCGCGGGACTAGCGGGAGGGCCGTGGGAGCAGTACTTC. Translating it yields CASSLSAGLAGGPWEQYF.

The V and J genes are TRBV5-1 and TRBJ2-2, with 7 bases aligning to TRBD2. In germline, CDR1 is SGHRS, CDR2 YFSETQ. This CDR3 is 16 amino acids long. V was clipped by 1 base and J by 0 bases; unmatched bases: 3. CDR3: CASSLTSGANTGELFF. CDR3 nucleotides: TGCGCCAGCAGCTTGACCAGCGGGGCGAACACCGGGGAGCTGTTTTTT.

The rearrangement links TRBV6-5 to TRBJ2-7, with D perhaps matching TRBD2 (5 bases). From germline, CDR1 is MNHEY and CDR2 SVGAGI. This CDR3 contains 13 residues. V was clipped by 2 bases and J by 3 bases, with 8 bases between them. CDR3 sequence reads: CASSYGGLYEQYF. As DNA, the CDR3 is TGTGCCAGCAGTTACGGTGGACTCTACGAGCAGTACTTC.

CDR3 bases: TGCGCCAGCACCCGGCGGGACTCAAGCTCTGGGGCCAACGTCCTGACTTTC. It encodes CASTRRDSSSGANVLTF. This chain links TRBV5-1 with TRBJ2-6; the D gene is possibly TRBD2 (6 bases). This CDR3 region has 17 residues. Germline values: CDR1 SGHRS, CDR2 YFSETQ. The ends were cut back, 6 bases at V and 0 bases at J, with 16 bases in the middle.

The chain couples TRBV6-6 to TRBJ2-1; tentative D call: TRBD1 (5 bases). The CDR3 has 14 residues. Per germline, CDR1 MNHNY and CDR2 SVGAGI (reference sequence). Between the trimmed V and J ends, which lost 2 bases and 6 bases, there was a span of 11 bases. The CDR3 DNA reads as TGTGCCAGCAGTTACGGCCAGGGAACCAATGAGCAGTTCTTC. Its translation is CASSYGQGTNEQFF.

This clone was seen more than once but under ten times. The V and J genes are TRBV4-2 and TRBJ2-7; D possibly corresponds to TRBD2 (7 bases). Trimming cost V 1 base and J 7 bases, with 20 bases left between them. CDR3 length equals 16 residues. Germline V gene sequence: CDR1 LGHNA, CDR2 YNFKEQ. The CDR3 spells CASSQVGTGGPSEQYF. The CDR3 coding sequence is TGTGCCAGCAGCCAAGTCGGGACGGGGGGCCCCAGTGAGCAGTACTTC.

This sequence joins TRBV28 and TRBJ1-3; D is undetermined. The CDR3 covers 16 residues. Germline V gives CDR1 MDHEN, CDR2 SYDVKM. The V gene lost 6 bases and the J gene lost 0 bases, with 15 bases spanning the gap. CDR3 sequence: CASSTLVLSSGNTIYF. The CDR3 DNA reads as TGTGCCAGCAGCACCCTGGTTCTGAGCTCTGGAAACACCATATATTTT.

The CDR3 nucleotides are TGCGCCAGCACTATAGCGGGAGTAAAGGGGTCCGGGGAGCTGTTTTTT. It translates to CASTIAGVKGSGELFF. This sequence joins TRBV5-1 and TRBJ2-2, with 9 bases aligning to TRBD2. The J segment lost 6 bases and the V segment lost 6 bases, leaving 12 bases of the junction unmatched. The CDR3 consists of 16 residues. Germline V gene data show CDR1 as SGHRS and CDR2 as YFSETQ.

The CDR3 DNA follows: TGTGCCAGTAGCCGCCCGGGGTCTGGGGCCAACGTCCTGACTTTC. Translation gives CASSRPGSGANVLTF. The chain carries TRBV19 and TRBJ2-6; the D gene is possibly TRBD2 (5 bases). The V gene lost 6 bases and the J gene lost 1 base, with 10 bases spanning the gap. Per germline, CDR1 LNHDA and CDR2 SQIVND (reference sequence). The CDR3 loop spans 15 amino acids. Based on the CDR3 plus reference TRBV19 and TRBJ2-6, the full variable domain is DGGITQSPKYLFRKEGQNVTLSCEQNLNHDAMYWYRQDPGQGLRLIYYSQIVNDFQKGDIAEGYSVSREKKESFPLTVTSAQKNPTAFYLCASSRPGSGANVLTFGAGSRLTVL.

CDR3 amino acids: CASSRQGVDTGELFF. CDR3 nucleotides: TGTGCCAGCAGCCGGCAGGGGGTAGACACCGGGGAGCTGTTTTTT. This chain connects TRBV5-6 to TRBJ2-2, with 7 bases aligning to TRBD1. This CDR3 has 15 amino acids. Per germline, CDR1 SGHDT and CDR2 YYEEEE. With 4 bases clipped from V and 3 bases from J, the junction kept 6 bases outside the gene matches.

The rearrangement links TRBV4-3 to TRBJ2-3, with 7 bases aligning to TRBD2. This CDR3 is 15 amino acids long. Trimming at V came to 2 bases and at J to 1 base, leaving 3 bases not matched to a gene. The germline CDR1 and CDR2 sequences are LGHNA and YSLEER. CDR3: CASSQWGGGTDTQYF. The CDR3 DNA reads as TGCGCCAGCAGCCAATGGGGAGGGGGCACAGATACGCAGTATTTT.

The V call is TRBV5-1, the J call TRBJ2-1; 9 nucleotides align to TRBD2. CDR3 size: 16 residues. From germline, CDR1 is SGHRS and CDR2 YFSETQ. V shed 0 bases and J 8 bases; nucleotides not matched to a gene: 9. CDR3 sequence: CASSLEPAGGPYEQFF. CDR3 nucleotides: TGCGCCAGCAGCTTGGAGCCGGCGGGGGGGCCGTATGAGCAGTTCTTC.

This clone was observed a few times. The rearrangement links TRBV27 to TRBJ1-5, with 9 nucleotides matching TRBD1. Germline trimming cut 4 bases from V and 1 base from J; bases unmatched to any gene: 5. CDR3 size: 16 residues. Germline assignment: CDR1 MNHEY and CDR2 SMNVEV (reference sequence). In DNA form, the CDR3 reads TGTGCCAGCAGTTCGATTGGGACAGGGAGCAATCAGCCCCAGCATTTT. Protein: CASSSIGTGSNQPQHF.

The chain carries TRBV11-2 and TRBJ2-7; 12 nucleotides line up with TRBD1. This CDR3 has 17 residues. Per germline, CDR1 SGHAT and CDR2 FQNNGV. J gave up 7 bases and V 2 bases, and 12 bases lay outside the gene matches. DNA for the CDR3: TGTGCCAGCAGCTTACACGGAGCGGGACAGGGGGCAAAAGAGCAGTACTTC. Its protein is CASSLHGAGQGAKEQYF.